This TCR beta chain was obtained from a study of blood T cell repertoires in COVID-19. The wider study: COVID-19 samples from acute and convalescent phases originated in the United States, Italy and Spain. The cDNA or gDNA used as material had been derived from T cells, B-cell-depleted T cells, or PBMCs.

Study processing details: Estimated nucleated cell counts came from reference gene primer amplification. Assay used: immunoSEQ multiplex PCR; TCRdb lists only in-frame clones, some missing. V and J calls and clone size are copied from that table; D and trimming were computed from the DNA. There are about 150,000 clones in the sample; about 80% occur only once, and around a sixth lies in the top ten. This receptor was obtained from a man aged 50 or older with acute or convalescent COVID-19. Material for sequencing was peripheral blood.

CDR3 DNA: TGTGCCACCAGCAGAGAGGTTGCAGGGGGATCCTACAATGAGCAGTTCTTC. Amino acid sequence: CATSREVAGGSYNEQFF. The rearrangement joins TRBV15 to TRBJ2-1, with TRBD1 identical over 7 bases. V shed 0 bases, J shed 1 base, and the junction held 6 bases outside the gene matches. The CDR3 runs to 17 residues. Germline loops: CDR1 LNHNV, CDR2 YYDKDF (reference sequence).